These 21 T cell receptor beta chains share one sample of origin, sequenced in a study of early stage breast cancer tumors. Repertoires were generated with immunoSEQ multiplex PCR, while TCRdb's copy carries only in-frame clones and drops some. The sample contains about 50,000 clones, approximately 78% of which appear only once. Sequencing input: blood. The receptors come from a person aged 35-49 years with breast cancer.

The rearrangement uses TRBV6-5 and TRBJ1-3; D ambiguous. The CDR3 runs 15 residues. The ends were cut back, 5 bases at V and 0 bases at J, with 11 bases in the middle. Germline CDR1 is MNHEY and CDR2 is SVGAGI. This chain's CDR3 is CASSRQVSSGNTIYF. CDR3 DNA: TGTGCCAGCAGTCGTCAAGTAAGCTCTGGAAACACCATATATTTT.

CDR3 nucleotide sequence: TGTGCCAGTAGGACAGTTGAGGCTGAAGCTTTCTTT. Protein sequence: CASRTVEAEAFF. The V gene is TRBV19, the J gene TRBJ1-1; the D gene is possibly TRBD1 (5 bases). V lost 6 bases and J 6 bases, leaving 11 bases between the germline ends. Germline V lookup: CDR1 LNHDA, CDR2 SQIVND (reference sequence). The CDR3 covers 12 residues.

V gene TRBV5-1 combines with J gene TRBJ2-1, with a possible D match to TRBD2 (5 bases). The germline V gene has CDR1 SGHRS and CDR2 YFSETQ. CDR3 size: 15 residues. V lost 0 bases and J 5 bases, leaving 12 bases between the germline ends. This CDR3 is CASSLGGSNNNEQFF. Here the CDR3 DNA reads TGCGCCAGCAGCTTGGGTGGGAGCAACAACAATGAGCAGTTCTTC.

CDR3 DNA sequence: TGCGCCAGCAGCTTGGAACCGGCTAGGCACACTGAAGCTTTCTTT. Translating it yields CASSLEPARHTEAFF. The V call is TRBV5-1, the J call TRBJ1-1, with D uncertain. CDR3 length: 15 amino acids. CDR1 SGHRS and CDR2 YFSETQ come from the germline V gene. The V and J ends lost 0 bases and 3 bases respectively, with 12 bases between them.

The rearrangement joins TRBV5-1 to TRBJ1-3; possibly TRBD1 for D (5 bases). In germline, CDR1 is SGHRS, CDR2 YFSETQ. The V end lost 2 bases, the J end lost 4 bases, and 16 bases lay between the germline ends. The CDR3 runs to 16 residues. CDR3 region: CASSLMSGRVGNTIYF. The CDR3 DNA follows: TGCGCCAGCAGCTTAATGTCCGGCAGGGTGGGAAACACCATATATTTT.

The chain is built from TRBV2 and TRBJ2-7; 8 bases line up with TRBD2. Germline CDR1 reads SNHLY; CDR2 reads FYNNEI. V lost 4 bases and J lost 6; bases outside the gene matches: 8. The CDR3 is 14 residues long. The CDR3 coding sequence is TGTGCCAGCAGTGTGGCTAGCGGGTCTGGCGAGCAGTACTTC. Its protein is CASSVASGSGEQYF.

The chain links TRBV2 to TRBJ1-1; no definite D call. CDR3 length: 13 amino acids. Germline CDR1 and CDR2: SNHLY and FYNNEI. The V and J ends lost 4 bases and 5 bases respectively, with 11 bases between them. Written as DNA, the CDR3 is TGTGCCAGCAGTGGTCAAGAAGGGACTGAAGCTTTCTTT. Protein: CASSGQEGTEAFF.

This clone was recorded a few times. The chain has TRBV11-3 and TRBJ1-1; possibly TRBD1 for D (6 bases). Per germline, CDR1 SGHNT and CDR2 YENEEA. The V and J ends lost 5 bases and 5 bases respectively, with 9 bases between them. The CDR3 runs to 12 residues. The CDR3 DNA reads TGTGCCAGCAGCCGAGGGGGGACTGAAGCTTTCTTT. Its protein product is CASSRGGTEAFF.

J is TRBJ2-3 and V is TRBV5-1, with D maybe TRBD2 (6 bases). V was trimmed by 2 bases and J by 0 bases, leaving 10 bases between them. Germline V gene lookup returns CDR1 SGHRS and CDR2 YFSETQ. This CDR3 is built from 15 residues. The CDR3 nucleotides read TGCGCCAGCAGCTTATTTGGGACTAGCACAGATACGCAGTATTTT. Translating gives CASSLFGTSTDTQYF.

The chain recombines TRBV21-1 with TRBJ1-1; TRBD1, the D gene given by the table, was not confirmed from the DNA. TRBV21-1 is labeled a pseudogene. The CDR3 has 17 residues. The CDR3, as DNA: TGTGCCAGCAGCAAGAGACAACCCTCACGTGCGAACACTGAAGCTTTCTTT. It translates to CASSKRQPSRANTEAFF.

The chain combines TRBV5-1 with TRBJ2-1, with 8 bases lining up with TRBD1. The CDR3 contains 14 residues. Germline CDR1 SGHRS, CDR2 YFSETQ. The V and J ends lost 5 bases and 5 bases, in that order; junction bases with no gene match: 6. For the CDR3, the DNA is TGCGCCAGCAGAGAACAGGGGGACCACAATGAGCAGTTCTTC. It yields the protein CASREQGDHNEQFF.

In this sample, this clone turned up once. This chain uses TRBV5-1 with TRBJ1-4; D is undetermined. The germline V and J ends were trimmed by 4 bases and 8 bases, with 12 bases remaining between them. This CDR3 comprises 13 residues. Germline values: CDR1 SGHRS, CDR2 YFSETQ. The CDR3: CASSREAREKLFF. DNA for the CDR3: TGCGCCAGCAGCCGGGAGGCTCGGGAAAAACTGTTTTTT.

The chain is built from TRBV19 and TRBJ2-4, with 10 bases identical to TRBD1. In germline, CDR1 is LNHDA, CDR2 SQIVND (reference sequence). The CDR3 is 15 residues long. Unmatched junction bases numbered 6, after V lost 2 bases and J lost 8 bases. The CDR3 DNA follows: TGTGCCAGTAGTATACCGGGACAGGGGAGGGACATTCAGTACTTC. It specifies CASSIPGQGRDIQYF. The full variable domain, rest sourced from reference TRBV19 and TRBJ2-4, is DGGITQSPKYLFRKEGQNVTLSCEQNLNHDAMYWYRQDPGQGLRLIYYSQIVNDFQKGDIAEGYSVSREKKESFPLTVTSAQKNPTAFYLCASSIPGQGRDIQYFGAGTRLSVL.

The chain combines TRBV7-9 with TRBJ2-3; a possible D gene is TRBD2 (6 bases). CDR1 and CDR2 from the germline V gene are SEHNR and FQNEAQ (reference sequence). Trimming left V 4 bases short and J 2 bases short, with 13 bases between. The CDR3 extends over 15 amino acids. This chain's CDR3 is CASSSGLTDTDTQYF. CDR3 in DNA: TGTGCCAGCAGCTCGGGACTTACGGACACAGATACGCAGTATTTT.

This clone was detected only once. The chain links TRBV7-9 to TRBJ2-2; D gene uncertain. The CDR3 runs 14 residues. Germline lookup yields CDR1 SEHNR and CDR2 FQNEAQ (reference sequence). V shed 5 bases and J shed 3 bases, with 10 bases lying between them. CDR3 loop: CASSQSRDTGELFF. CDR3 coding DNA: TGTGCCAGCAGCCAGTCCCGGGACACCGGGGAGCTGTTTTTT.

This chain joins TRBV5-1 and TRBJ2-7, with D tentatively TRBD1 or TRBD2 (5 bases each). This CDR3 is built from 14 residues. Trimming cost V 2 bases and J 0 bases, with 9 bases left between them. Germline lookup yields CDR1 SGHRS and CDR2 YFSETQ. CDR3: CASSFGADSYEQYF. Written as DNA, the CDR3 is TGCGCCAGCAGCTTCGGGGCGGACTCCTACGAGCAGTACTTC.

The CDR3 reads CASSVTVTGEAFF. CDR3 DNA sequence: TGTGCCAGCAGCGTCACAGTTACAGGAGAAGCTTTCTTT. The chain combines TRBV9 with TRBJ1-1, with D perhaps TRBD1 (5 bases). Germline CDR1 is SGDLS and CDR2 is YYNGEE. The V end lost 2 bases, the J end lost 8 bases, and 13 bases lay between the germline ends. This CDR3 is 13 amino acids long.

This chain links TRBV19 with TRBJ1-5; D not resolved. CDR3 length: 15 residues. The V and J ends lost 5 bases and 2 bases respectively, with 13 bases between them. Germline lookup yields CDR1 LNHDA and CDR2 SQIVND (reference sequence). CDR3 residues: CASSSTAWGNQPQHF. The DNA for the CDR3 is TGTGCCAGTAGTTCTACGGCTTGGGGCAATCAGCCCCAGCATTTT.

This clone was seen once. V and J are TRBV6-1 and TRBJ2-4, with D perhaps given as TRBD1 or TRBD2 (7 bases each). Germline CDR1 reads MNHNS; CDR2 reads SASEGT. The V gene lost 2 bases and the J gene lost 8 bases, with 19 bases spanning the gap. The CDR3 covers 16 residues. CDR3 in amino acids: CASSEQGGGVRDIQYF. The CDR3 DNA is TGTGCCAGCAGTGAACAGGGGGGGGGAGTCAGAGACATTCAGTACTTC.

The gene calls are TRBV2 and TRBJ2-1; 8 positions match TRBD2. The CDR3 is 15 residues long. Germline CDR1 is SNHLY and CDR2 is FYNNEI. V was clipped by 4 bases and J by 6 bases; unmatched bases: 8. The CDR3 DNA reads TGTGCCAGCAGTGGGAGTAGCGGGACTGGCAATGAGCAGTTCTTC. Translating gives CASSGSSGTGNEQFF.

This clone was counted a few times. The V call is TRBV5-1, the J call TRBJ1-1; 8 bases align to TRBD1. The CDR3 has 15 residues. Trimming removed 1 base from V and 5 bases from J; junction bases left unmatched: 7. The germline V gene has CDR1 SGHRS and CDR2 YFSETQ. The CDR3 nucleotides read TGCGCCAGCAGCTTGATGGGTAACAGGGGGACTGAAGCTTTCTTT. Translated: CASSLMGNRGTEAFF.